A selection of T cell receptor beta chains follows, all from one sample in a study of beta chain features in type 1 diabetes. Using immunoSEQ multiplex PCR, the repertoire was profiled, and TCRdb retains in-frame clones only, with some absent. The table records about 360,000 clones, roughly 12% of them present only once. Sequenced: naive CD4+ T cells from blood. The receptors shown here come from a man between 18 and 29 years old in good health. The CDR3 runs from the conserved cysteine through the conserved F or W. The order of the fields is CDR3 length, V gene, D gene, clone size, J gene, CDR3 protein, CDR3 DNA. The D gene is left open where the match is weak. Expanded clones are given a class, and other clones once, few, many or no size at all.

>15|TRBV5-1|TRBD1|NA|TRBJ2-1
CASSPQGERRNEQFF
TGCGCCAGCAGCCCCCAGGGGGAGCGAAGGAATGAGCAGTTCTTC
>15|TRBV6-5|NA|few|TRBJ2-2
CASSLGTTAGGELFF
TGTGCCAGCAGTCTTGGGACAACCGCAGGCGGGGAGCTGTTTTTT
>15|TRBV4-2|TRBD2|few|TRBJ2-7
CASSPRTSEAYEQYF
TGTGCCAGCAGCCCCAGGACTAGCGAAGCCTACGAGCAGTACTTC
>11|TRBV28|TRBD1|NA|TRBJ2-7
CATQGIYEQYF
TGTGCCACACAGGGGATCTACGAGCAGTACTTC
>15|TRBV7-9|NA|NA|TRBJ2-1
CASSFELRYGNEQFF
TGTGCCAGCAGCTTCGAATTACGGTACGGCAATGAGCAGTTCTTC
>17|TRBV6-4|NA|NA|TRBJ2-7
CASSDHTSNRRRYEQYF
TGTGCCAGCAGTGACCACACATCGAACAGACGGCGCTACGAGCAGTACTTC
>14|TRBV2|NA|NA|TRBJ2-7
CASSRRDSSYEQYF
TGTGCCAGCAGCCGCAGGGATAGCTCCTACGAGCAGTACTTC
>15|TRBV7-2|NA|NA|TRBJ1-5
CASSGRGGSNQPQHF
TGTGCCAGCAGCGGCAGGGGAGGGAGCAATCAGCCCCAGCATTTT
>14|TRBV19|TRBD2|few|TRBJ2-5
CASSIRREGETQYF
TGTGCCAGTAGTATAAGGCGGGAGGGGGAGACCCAGTACTTC
>14|TRBV5-6|NA|NA|TRBJ2-3
CASSQVWSTDTQYF
TGTGCCAGCAGCCAGGTTTGGAGCACAGATACGCAGTATTTT
>16|TRBV7-3|TRBD2|few|TRBJ2-1
CASSPTSGGPYNEQFF
TGTGCCAGCAGCCCAACTAGCGGGGGGCCGTACAATGAGCAGTTCTTC
>16|TRBV7-9|NA|few|TRBJ2-2
CASSRQRMGATGELFF
TGTGCCAGCAGCCGACAGAGGATGGGTGCTACCGGGGAGCTGTTTTTT
>13|TRBV5-1|NA|NA|TRBJ1-2
CASSPGSLYGYTF
TGCGCCAGCAGCCCCGGGAGTCTCTATGGCTACACCTTC
>11|TRBV2|NA|few|TRBJ2-5
CASTVEETQYF
TGTGCCAGCACCGTAGAAGAGACCCAGTACTTC
>17|TRBV28|NA|few|TRBJ1-6
CASSLYPPSSYNSPLHF
TGTGCCAGCAGTTTATACCCCCCTAGCTCCTATAATTCACCCCTCCACTTT
>17|TRBV11-2|TRBD2|few|TRBJ2-7
CASSLGHRAGGPSEQYF
TGTGCCAGCAGCTTAGGCCACCGAGCGGGGGGGCCCTCCGAGCAGTACTTC
>16|TRBV4-2|TRBD2|few|TRBJ2-3
CASSQDRAGDTDTQYF
TGTGCCAGCAGCCAAGATCGGGCGGGGGACACAGATACGCAGTATTTT
>14|TRBV28|TRBD1|few|TRBJ2-5
CASSFDRATETQYF
TGTGCCAGCAGTTTTGACAGGGCTACAGAGACCCAGTACTTC
>11|TRBV7-2|NA|NA|TRBJ2-5
CASSFLETQYF
TGTGCCAGCAGCTTTCTAGAGACCCAGTACTTC
>13|TRBV18|NA|NA|TRBJ2-5
CASSQQIQETQYF
TGTGCCAGCTCACAACAAATCCAAGAGACCCAGTACTTC
>13|TRBV6-6|NA|few|TRBJ2-6
CASSAAGANVLTF
TGTGCCAGCAGTGCGGCTGGGGCCAACGTCCTGACTTTC
>15|TRBV11-2|NA|few|TRBJ2-3
CASSLITGSTDTQYF
TGTGCCAGCAGCCTGATTACAGGGAGCACAGATACGCAGTATTTT
>14|TRBV29-1|NA|NA|TRBJ1-4
CSVEVSGANEKLFF
TGCAGCGTTGAAGTCTCCGGGGCTAATGAAAAACTGTTTTTT
>13|TRBV28|NA|few|TRBJ2-1
CASIRGTYNEQFF
TGTGCCAGCATCCGGGGTACCTACAATGAGCAGTTCTTC
>15|TRBV4-2|NA|few|TRBJ2-2
CASSQDERSTGELFF
TGTGCCAGCAGCCAAGATGAGCGGAGCACCGGGGAGCTGTTTTTT
>14|TRBV10-3|NA|NA|TRBJ2-2
CAIRPGQSTGELFF
TGTGCCATCAGACCGGGACAATCCACCGGGGAGCTGTTTTTT
>12|TRBV6-5|TRBD2|NA|TRBJ2-1
CASVLAGSGQFF
TGTGCCAGCGTACTAGCGGGAAGCGGGCAGTTCTTC
>16|TRBV5-8|NA|NA|TRBJ1-5
CASSLAGPHSNQPQHF
TGTGCCAGCAGCTTAGCAGGGCCTCATAGCAATCAGCCCCAGCATTTT
>13|TRBV7-2|NA|NA|TRBJ2-3
CASSSQVQDTQYF
TGTGCCAGCAGCTCTCAGGTCCAAGATACGCAGTATTTT
>12|TRBV11-2|NA|few|TRBJ2-7
CASSFSYNEQYF
TGTGCCAGCAGCTTCTCATACAACGAGCAGTACTTC
>16|TRBV5-4|TRBD1|few|TRBJ1-3
CASSLAGQDSGNTIYF
TGTGCCAGCAGCTTGGCAGGACAGGACTCTGGAAACACCATATATTTT
>16|TRBV5-6|TRBD1|NA|TRBJ2-1
CASSWGGTGGHNEQFF
TGTGCCAGCAGCTGGGGCGGGACAGGGGGTCACAATGAGCAGTTCTTC
>11|TRBV28|TRBD2|NA|TRBJ2-1
CASSLTREEFF
TGTGCCAGCAGTCTGACCCGGGAGGAGTTCTTC
>11|TRBV20-1|NA|few|TRBJ1-3
CSYMRGNTIYF
TGCAGTTATATGAGAGGAAACACCATATATTTT
>14|TRBV5-1|NA|few|TRBJ1-2
CASSPSDRNYGYTF
TGCGCCAGCAGCCCTAGCGACAGAAACTATGGCTACACCTTC
>15|TRBV10-3|NA|few|TRBJ2-7
CAISESTVTVHEQYF
TGTGCCATCAGTGAGTCCACAGTTACTGTTCACGAGCAGTACTTC
>13|TRBV6-1|NA|NA|TRBJ2-2
CASIHNPTGELFF
TGTGCCAGTATACACAACCCTACCGGGGAGCTGTTTTTT
>15|TRBV9|TRBD1|NA|TRBJ2-7
CASSVGPDRGPGQYF
TGTGCCAGCAGCGTAGGCCCGGACAGGGGGCCAGGGCAGTACTTC
>13|TRBV28|NA|NA|TRBJ2-3
CASIQSVTDTQYF
TGTGCCAGCATCCAAAGCGTCACAGATACGCAGTATTTT
>17|TRBV12-5|NA|once|TRBJ2-1
CASGLNPGTSNHNEQFF
TGTGCTAGTGGTTTGAACCCGGGAACTAGCAACCACAATGAGCAGTTCTTC
>14|TRBV5-4|NA|NA|TRBJ1-2
CASSVGTPNRGYTF
TGTGCCAGCAGCGTCGGGACACCTAATCGGGGCTACACCTTC
>15|TRBV7-9|TRBD2|few|TRBJ2-1
CASSYLAGGVNEQFF
TGTGCCAGCAGCTATCTAGCGGGGGGCGTCAATGAGCAGTTCTTC
>15|TRBV11-2|TRBD1|few|TRBJ1-4
CASRIGQGGNEKLFF
TGTGCCAGCAGAATCGGACAGGGTGGTAATGAAAAACTGTTTTTT
>16|TRBV15|TRBD2|NA|TRBJ2-5
CATSARTSGRKETQYF
TGTGCCACCAGCGCCAGGACTAGCGGGAGGAAAGAGACCCAGTACTTC
>15|TRBV7-2|TRBD1|NA|TRBJ2-7
CASSLRTGGSYEQYF
TGTGCCAGCAGCTTGAGGACAGGGGGCTCCTACGAGCAGTACTTC
>14|TRBV6-1|NA|NA|TRBJ2-5
CASSEGRYQETQYF
TGTGCCAGCAGTGAAGGGAGGTACCAAGAGACCCAGTACTTC
>13|TRBV7-6|NA|few|TRBJ1-2
CASSLSGGDGYTF
TGTGCCAGCAGCTTATCGGGGGGTGATGGCTACACCTTC
>11|TRBV20-1|NA|NA|TRBJ1-2
CSASWSGGYTF
TGCAGTGCTAGTTGGTCCGGTGGCTACACCTTC
>15|TRBV7-2|NA|few|TRBJ1-1
CASRYQSGVNTEAFF
TGTGCCAGCAGGTACCAAAGCGGTGTGAACACTGAAGCTTTCTTT
>12|TRBV10-3|TRBD1|NA|TRBJ2-7
CAIRTGESEQYF
TGTGCCATTCGGACAGGGGAGAGCGAGCAGTACTTC
>15|TRBV5-4|NA|NA|TRBJ2-5
CASSFGGQGQETQYF
TGTGCCAGCAGCTTCGGTGGCCAGGGCCAAGAGACCCAGTACTTC
>16|TRBV5-1|NA|NA|TRBJ2-4
CASSLTPESGKNIQYF
TGCGCCAGCAGCTTGACACCAGAGTCGGGCAAAAACATTCAGTACTTC
>16|TRBV4-3|TRBD2|few|TRBJ2-3
CASSQDSGGSTDTQYF
TGCGCCAGCAGCCAAGATAGCGGGGGCTCCACAGATACGCAGTATTTT
>13|TRBV4-3|NA|few|TRBJ2-7
CASSQKGSSEQYF
TGCGCCAGCAGCCAAAAGGGGTCCTCCGAGCAGTACTTC
>15|TRBV4-1|NA|NA|TRBJ2-7
CASSPARLSSYEQYF
TGCGCCAGCAGTCCCGCGCGGCTTTCCTCCTACGAGCAGTACTTC
>14|TRBV28|NA|few|TRBJ1-5
CASSLDRPHQPQHF
TGTGCCAGCAGTCTAGACAGGCCCCATCAGCCCCAGCATTTT
>12|TRBV28|TRBD1|few|TRBJ1-2
CASSPTGGGYTF
TGTGCCAGCAGCCCGACAGGGGGTGGCTACACCTTC
>15|TRBV4-2|TRBD1|NA|TRBJ1-1
CASSRRQGRNTEAFF
TGTGCCAGCAGCCGCAGACAGGGACGAAACACTGAAGCTTTCTTT
>15|TRBV5-4|NA|few|TRBJ2-5
CASSSRGERIETQYF
TGTGCCAGCAGCTCCAGGGGGGAAAGGATAGAGACCCAGTACTTC
>15|TRBV2|TRBD1|few|TRBJ1-5
CASSWGYRGNQPQHF
TGTGCCAGCAGCTGGGGGTACAGGGGTAATCAGCCCCAGCATTTT